This is a list of T cell receptor beta chains from one sample in a study of T cell responses to AZD1222 COVID-19 vaccine. The method was immunoSEQ multiplex PCR; TCRdb's version includes in-frame clones alone and lacks a portion of them. The table lists more than 70,000 clones, 75% to 95% of them singletons, with about 3.5% in the top ten. The source was peripheral blood, collected 28 days after the second AZD1222 dose. All receptors derive from an adult who received the AZD1222 COVID-19 vaccine. Both conserved end residues are trimmed from each CDR3. Size values are once, few and many counts, or a class for expanded clones, and some rows have none.

CDR3 protein,J gene,clone size,V gene
ALVEGGLYEQY,TRBJ2-7,NA,TRBV30
ASRGRLGRHQPQH,TRBJ1-5,NA,TRBV2
ATSRGGQGHTGELF,TRBJ2-2,NA,TRBV15
ASRGNVGNQPQH,TRBJ1-5,NA,TRBV19
ASSETDTEAF,TRBJ1-1,NA,TRBV12-3/TRBV12-4
ASGFPHEQY,TRBJ2-7,NA,TRBV12-5
ASSRTGNHGYT,TRBJ1-2,NA,TRBV6-5
ASSPGHLQETQY,TRBJ2-5,once,TRBV18
ASSEFVGRRYGYT,TRBJ1-2,NA,TRBV10-1
ASSPGWTEAF,TRBJ1-1,NA,TRBV2
ASSLGSGNTIY,TRBJ1-3,NA,TRBV7-2
ASHGLGNGYT,TRBJ1-2,NA,TRBV7-9
ASSWGHEQF,TRBJ2-1,once,TRBV6-5
ASSLGQGFSYERY,TRBJ2-7,NA,TRBV5-5
ASSQEITGRDTQY,TRBJ2-3,NA,TRBV4-1
ASRGDRSSYGYT,TRBJ1-2,NA,TRBV4-2
ASSLDVRNEQF,TRBJ2-1,NA,TRBV5-1
ATRDDRGGGHTEAF,TRBJ1-1,NA,TRBV24-1
ASSLNGGGTEAF,TRBJ1-1,NA,TRBV7-3
ASSLGQGAKEQF,TRBJ2-1,NA,TRBV5-5
AWSKGVTNEKLF,TRBJ1-4,once,TRBV30
ASSPAGGLAYEQY,TRBJ2-7,NA,TRBV18
ASSKTGGGYGYT,TRBJ1-2,NA,TRBV6-4
ASSARGVLATNEKLF,TRBJ1-4,NA,TRBV6-1
ASSFEGSGYT,TRBJ1-2,NA,TRBV7-9
ATSAGGGNEQF,TRBJ2-1,NA,TRBV24-1
ASRQGSNTGELF,TRBJ2-2,NA,TRBV19
ASSVEAGTLGDGYT,TRBJ1-2,NA,TRBV9
ATSDLGTPGFTDTQY,TRBJ2-3,NA,TRBV24-1
ASNRDGNSPLH,TRBJ1-6,NA,TRBV12-3/TRBV12-4
ASSRDSYSGNTIY,TRBJ1-3,NA,TRBV7-8
ATSDPGTPTSDEQF,TRBJ2-1,NA,TRBV24-1
ATSDLLADTQY,TRBJ2-3,few,TRBV24-1
ASSHDPVRGGGTEAF,TRBJ1-1,NA,TRBV5-4
ASSNQGLVNEQF,TRBJ2-1,NA,TRBV3-1/TRBV3-2
ASTFYNEQF,TRBJ2-1,NA,TRBV5-1
ASSQDGENTEAF,TRBJ1-1,NA,TRBV4-2